The source of this T cell receptor beta chain is a study of Graves' ophthalmopathy and Graves' hyperthyroidism. Whole-study results and caveats: The model achieved 70.59% sensitivity and roughly 72% specificity for ophthalmopathy progression.

The germline V gene has CDR1 SQVTM and CDR2 ANQGSEA. V lost 7 bases, J lost 5 bases, and 4 bases stayed unmatched. The CDR3 is made up of 14 amino acids. The TCR beta CDR3 regions underwent amplification from RNA transcripts. RT-PCR in the first round used HTBI primers; a second-round multiplex PCR followed. TCRdb analysed the multiplex PCR reads with MiXCR anew, one entry per CDR3 protein. The table records some 1.1 million distinct CDR3 sequences, roughly two fifths of them present only once. This clonotype was counted once. Its antigen is undetermined. The TCR was taken from an adult man with Graves' hyperthyroidism. The chain couples TRBV29-1 to TRBJ2-1; 14 bases line up with TRBD2. Specimen: peripheral blood or thyroid tissue (not recorded which). The CDR3 loop is CSGRTSGRHNEQFF. The CDR3 DNA reads as TGCAGCGGCCGGACTAGCGGGAGGCACAATGAGCAGTTCTTC.